Below are 4 T cell receptor beta chains sequenced from a single sample in a study of blood T cell repertoires in COVID-19. Produced via immunoSEQ multiplex PCR; TCRdb's table is partial and in-frame only. Among hundreds of thousands of clones listed, about nine tenths were seen once. The sequenced sample was peripheral blood. These receptors were obtained from a man older than 75 with acute or convalescent COVID-19.

The chain links TRBV5-1 to TRBJ2-1; TRBD2 aligns across 9 bases. This CDR3 spans 16 amino acids. The V gene's germline CDR1 is SGHRS and CDR2 YFSETQ. Trimming at V came to 5 bases and at J to 0 bases, leaving 6 bases not matched to a gene. CDR3 bases: TGCGCCAGCAGACGATATAGCGGGAGCTCCTACAATGAGCAGTTCTTC. Translation: CASRRYSGSSYNEQFF.

CDR3 loop: CASSLTGITYEQYF. The CDR3 bases are TGTGCCAGCAGCCTGACAGGGATTACCTACGAGCAGTACTTC. The chain recombines TRBV5-4 with TRBJ2-7; 7 bases map to TRBD1. Germline assignment: CDR1 SGHNT and CDR2 YYREEE (reference sequence). This CDR3 has 14 residues. J lost 2 bases, V lost 4 bases, and 6 bases had no gene match.

The chain is built from TRBV5-1 and TRBJ2-2; D possibly corresponds to TRBD1 (6 bases). This CDR3 is built from 15 residues. V shed 4 bases and J shed 5 bases, with 15 bases lying between them. CDR1 is SGHRS and CDR2 is YFSETQ in the germline V gene. The CDR3 DNA follows: TGCGCCAGCAGCCAAAGACAGGCAGGGACCGGGGAGCTGTTTTTT. Its translation is CASSQRQAGTGELFF.

V gene TRBV28 combines with J gene TRBJ1-5; D unclear. V was shortened by 4 bases and J by 1 base, with 11 bases between the two germline ends. Germline CDR1 reads MDHEN; CDR2 reads SYDVKM. This CDR3 comprises 15 residues. The CDR3 here is CASSSSGMSNQPQHF. CDR3 in DNA: TGTGCCAGCAGTTCCTCAGGTATGAGCAATCAGCCCCAGCATTTT. Together with reference TRBV28 and TRBJ1-5, the CDR3 gives the full variable domain: DVKVTQSSRYLVKRTGEKVFLECVQDMDHENMFWYRQDPGLGLRLIYFSYDVKMKEKGDIPEGYSVSREKKERFSLILESASTNQTSMYLCASSSSGMSNQPQHFGDGTRLSIL.